Presented here are 25 T cell receptor beta chains from one specimen sequenced in a study of T cell repertoires in cytomegalovirus infection. TCRdb redid the calling of the reads with MiXCR, one entry per CDR3 protein. Altogether over 150,000 distinct CDR3 sequences are present, about a sixth being singletons, with the ten largest covering roughly 24%. The specimen sequenced was CD8+ T cells from PBMCs. The receptors were sampled from a human donor in good health (CMV status not recorded). Some clones in this sample may be carry-over from other donors' samples.

This clonotype was observed at least ten times. The chain links TRBV7-2 to TRBJ1-1; 8 bases line up with TRBD1. CDR3 size: 18 residues. Looked up from germline, CDR1 is SGHTA and CDR2 is FQGNSA. The J segment lost 5 bases and the V segment lost 6 bases, leaving 20 bases of the junction unmatched. The CDR3 bases are TGTGCCAGCAGTTCATTAGGGGGGGCAGGGGGCGCATTGACTGAAGCTTTCTTT. Its translation: CASSSLGGAGGALTEAFF.

This chain links TRBV9 with TRBJ2-7, with 8 positions matching TRBD2. Germline V lookup: CDR1 SGDLS, CDR2 YYNGEE. The CDR3 runs 15 residues. The trim removed 4 bases at V and 4 bases at J, leaving 10 bases unmatched. The CDR3 nucleotides read TGTGCCAGCAGCCGTACCGGGACTAGTGGGTACGAGCAGTACTTC. Amino acids: CASSRTGTSGYEQYF.

This clonotype turned up a few times. The chain uses TRBV7-6 and TRBJ2-5, with 8 nucleotides matching TRBD1. V lost 3 bases, J lost 7 bases, and 7 bases stayed unmatched. CDR1 SGHVS and CDR2 FNYEAQ come from the germline V gene. CDR3 length: 14 residues. CDR3 protein: CASSLRTGSRTQYF. CDR3 in DNA: TGTGCCAGCAGCTTGAGGACAGGGTCAAGGACCCAGTACTTC.

This clonotype has only a few counts. This sequence joins TRBV28 and TRBJ2-2; a possible D gene is TRBD1 (5 bases). This CDR3 is 16 amino acids long. Germline V gene lookup returns CDR1 MDHEN and CDR2 SYDVKM. Trimming took 5 bases from V and 5 from J, leaving 18 bases between them. The CDR3 DNA sequence: TGTGCCAGCAGTCGGCCCAGGGTGAGGAAAACCGGGGAGCTGTTTTTT. This codes for CASSRPRVRKTGELFF.

The V call is TRBV12-3 or TRBV12-4, the J call TRBJ1-2; possible D gene TRBD1, 6 bases. The CDR3 consists of 17 residues. V was pared by 3 bases and J by 8 bases, with 25 bases between. The CDR3 region has the DNA TGTGCCAGCAGTTTTCCGGGGCGGAAGCCAGGGACACAAGGCTACACCTTC. Amino acids: CASSFPGRKPGTQGYTF.

V gene TRBV5-6 combines with J gene TRBJ2-1; TRBD2 matches 7 bases. Per germline, CDR1 SGHDT and CDR2 YYEEEE. V lost 0 bases, J lost 3 bases, and 3 bases stayed unmatched. This CDR3 spans 15 amino acids. CDR3 DNA sequence: TGTGCCAGCAGCTTGGTTGGCGGGGGCTACAATGAGCAGTTCTTC. Translation: CASSLVGGGYNEQFF. The full variable domain, in which reference TRBV5-6 and TRBJ2-1 provide the parts outside the CDR3, is DAGVTQSPTHLIKTRGQQVTLRCSPKSGHDTVSWYQQALGQGPQFIFQYYEEEERQRGNFPDRFSGHQFPNYSSELNVNALLLGDSALYLCASSLVGGGYNEQFFGPGTRLTVL.

This sequence joins TRBV4-1 and TRBJ2-7; possible D gene TRBD2, 6 bases. Germline CDR1 is MGHRA and CDR2 is YSYEKL. This CDR3 region has 16 residues. The ends were cut back, 0 bases at V and 0 bases at J, with 12 bases in the middle. The CDR3, as DNA: TGCGCCAGCAGCCAAGAGTGGGTGCGGGACTCCTACGAGCAGTACTTC. Translation: CASSQEWVRDSYEQYF.

The rearrangement uses TRBV7-3 and TRBJ2-7; the D gene is possibly TRBD2 (5 bases). The germline V gene encodes CDR1 SGHTA and CDR2 FQGTGA. V shed 4 bases and J shed 3 bases, with 10 bases lying between them. This CDR3 has 13 amino acids. CDR3 residues: CASSSDWGYEQYF. The CDR3 nucleotides read TGTGCCAGCAGCTCGGACTGGGGCTACGAGCAGTACTTC.

The rearrangement joins TRBV12-3 or TRBV12-4 to TRBJ1-2; 9 nucleotides agree with TRBD1. This CDR3 has 15 residues. V trimming: 6 bases; J trimming: 1 base; junction bases outside the gene matches: 6. The CDR3 protein is CASSPRDRDNYGYTF. CDR3 in DNA: TGTGCCAGCAGCCCCCGGGACAGGGATAACTATGGCTACACCTTC.

The chain has TRBV7-9 and TRBJ2-7; TRBD2 matches 10 bases. Germline CDR1 and CDR2: SEHNR and FQNEAQ (reference sequence). CDR3 length: 18 residues. The V segment lost 1 base and the J segment 2 bases; nucleotides outside the gene matches: 11. In DNA, the CDR3 is TGTGCCAGCAGCTTAGAGCGGCTAGCGGGGGCCGAGGCCTACGAGCAGTACTTC. It codes for CASSLERLAGAEAYEQYF.

The chain uses TRBV15 and TRBJ2-5; D gene unclear. The V gene lost 2 bases and the J gene lost 1 base, with 8 bases spanning the gap. The CDR3 contains 14 residues. CDR1 and CDR2 from the germline V gene are LNHNV and YYDKDF (reference sequence). CDR3 protein: CATSRRAVQETQYF. CDR3 DNA sequence: TGTGCCACCAGCAGAAGGGCCGTCCAAGAGACCCAGTACTTC. Drawing the rest from reference TRBV15 and TRBJ2-5, the complete variable domain is DAMVIQNPRYQVTQFGKPVTLSCSQTLNHNVMYWYQQKSSQAPKLLFHYYDKDFNNEADTPDNFQSRRPNTSFCFLDIRSPGLGDTAMYLCATSRRAVQETQYFGPGTRLLVL.

This clonotype was found a few times. The chain couples TRBV7-8 to TRBJ1-5; TRBD1 matches at 8 bases. The CDR3 is 16 residues long. Germline assignment: CDR1 SGHVS and CDR2 FQNEAQ. Germline trimming cut 5 bases from V and 4 bases from J; bases unmatched to any gene: 10. The CDR3 DNA is TGTGCCAGCAGCCCCAACCGGCAGGGGGCTAATCAGCCCCAGCATTTT. Encoded protein: CASSPNRQGANQPQHF.

In this sample, this clonotype turned up a few times. The V gene is TRBV28, the J gene TRBJ2-1, with D possibly being TRBD1 or TRBD2 (5 bases each). The germline V and J ends were trimmed by 6 bases and 2 bases, with 14 bases remaining between them. CDR3 length: 15 residues. CDR1 and CDR2 from the germline V gene are MDHEN and SYDVKM. The CDR3 is CASRSSGPTYNEQFF. For the CDR3, the DNA is TGTGCCAGCAGATCCTCGGGACCGACCTACAATGAGCAGTTCTTC.

This clonotype was seen many times. V and J are TRBV7-9 and TRBJ2-3; 13 bases agree with TRBD2. Losses at the gene ends were 7 bases for V and 8 bases for J; bases not matched to a gene: 12. Germline V gene data show CDR1 as SEHNR and CDR2 as FQNEAQ (reference sequence). The CDR3 spans 16 residues. The CDR3 bases are TGTGCCAGCAACTCCGGGACTAGCGGGGCGCACGGTACGCAGTATTTT. The encoded protein is CASNSGTSGAHGTQYF.

V and J are TRBV7-9 and TRBJ2-7; 8 positions match TRBD1. The CDR3 length is 15 residues. Trimming cost V 4 bases and J 2 bases; bases outside gene matches: 7. Germline assignment: CDR1 SEHNR and CDR2 FQNEAQ (reference sequence). This chain's CDR3 is CASSSRTGITYEQYF. The CDR3 region has the DNA TGTGCCAGCAGCTCACGGACAGGGATAACCTACGAGCAGTACTTC.

This clonotype was seen only a few times. This rearrangement joins TRBV6-5 to TRBJ2-2; a weak D match, TRBD1 (7 bases). V lost 5 bases, J lost 6 bases, and 13 bases lay in between. The germline V gene encodes CDR1 MNHEY and CDR2 SVGAGI. This CDR3 is 14 amino acids long. This CDR3 reads CASSTQGGPGELFF. The CDR3 DNA reads TGTGCCAGCAGTACTCAGGGGGGACCCGGGGAGCTGTTTTTT.

This clonotype is a singleton in its sample. V usage is TRBV20-1 and J usage is TRBJ2-1, with 11 bases lining up with TRBD2. Germline CDR1 and CDR2: DFQATT and SNEGSKA (reference sequence). With 5 bases clipped from V and 6 bases from J, the junction kept 6 bases outside the gene matches. CDR3 length: 14 residues. In DNA, the CDR3 is TGCAGTGCTGCGGGACTAGCGGTTCTCAATGAGCAGTTCTTC. The encoded protein is CSAAGLAVLNEQFF.

V and J are TRBV19 and TRBJ2-7, with 7 positions matching TRBD1. Germline V gives CDR1 LNHDA, CDR2 SQIVND (reference sequence). The J segment lost 1 base and the V segment lost 3 bases, leaving 6 bases of the junction unmatched. This CDR3 spans 15 amino acids. The DNA for the CDR3 is TGTGCCAGTAGTATCGGGGACAGCCGTTCCTACGAGCAGTACTTC. The encoded protein is CASSIGDSRSYEQYF.

This clonotype was observed a handful of times. The CDR3 protein is CASSWSSYEQYF. CDR3 nucleotides: TGTGCCAGCAGCTGGTCATCCTACGAGCAGTACTTC. This chain connects TRBV7-9 to TRBJ2-7; D remains unclear. The CDR3 has 12 amino acids. In germline, CDR1 is SEHNR, CDR2 FQNEAQ (reference sequence). Between the trimmed V and J ends, which lost 4 bases and 1 base, there was a span of 5 bases.

In this sample, this clonotype turned up many times. The rearrangement uses TRBV7-9 and TRBJ1-1, with D unresolved. V lost 1 base, J lost 0 bases, and 6 bases lay in between. Germline V lookup: CDR1 SEHNR, CDR2 FQNEAQ (reference sequence). The CDR3 is 14 amino acids. The CDR3 DNA reads as TGTGCCAGCAGCTTAGAAGGCTTGAACACTGAAGCTTTCTTT. It yields the protein CASSLEGLNTEAFF. Filled out from reference TRBV7-9 and TRBJ1-1, the complete variable domain reads DTGVSQNPRHKITKRGQNVTFRCDPISEHNRLYWYRQTLGQGPEFLTYFQNEAQLEKSRLLSDRFSAERPKGSFSTLEIQRTEQGDSAMYLCASSLEGLNTEAFFGQGTRLTVV.

V and J are TRBV7-8 and TRBJ2-7, with a weak D call TRBD1 (6 bases). V lost 4 bases, J lost 1 base, and 14 bases lay in between. There are 15 residues in the CDR3. Germline V gene data show CDR1 as SGHVS and CDR2 as FQNEAQ. In DNA form, the CDR3 reads TGTGCCAGCAGCTCCGAGACAGGCCTATCCTACGAGCAGTACTTC. It encodes CASSSETGLSYEQYF.

This clonotype appeared a few times. This sequence joins TRBV2 and TRBJ1-1, with 9 nucleotides matching TRBD1. Per the germline V gene, CDR1 is SNHLY and CDR2 is FYNNEI. This CDR3 spans 11 amino acids. V shed 9 bases and J 10 bases; nucleotides not matched to a gene: 6. CDR3 sequence: CASRDRERAFF. CDR3 coding DNA: TGTGCCAGTAGGGACAGGGAAAGAGCTTTCTTT.

There are many counts of this clonotype. The chain joins TRBV7-2 to TRBJ2-3; the D gene is possibly TRBD1 (5 bases). Germline CDR1 is SGHTA and CDR2 is FQGNSA. V was pared by 5 bases and J by 2 bases, with 23 bases between. The CDR3 sequence is 18 residues long. CDR3 protein: CASSIRGLTYLDTDTQYF. The CDR3 DNA follows: TGTGCCAGCAGCATAAGGGGATTGACTTATTTAGACACAGATACGCAGTATTTT.

This clonotype was counted many times. This rearrangement joins TRBV7-9 to TRBJ1-6, with D unclear. The CDR3 extends over 19 amino acids. The V gene lost 5 bases and the J gene lost 0 bases, with 20 bases spanning the gap. Germline V gives CDR1 SEHNR, CDR2 FQNEAQ (reference sequence). The CDR3 coding sequence is TGTGCCAGCAGCCCACAGAAACCCGGACGGAGCTCCTATAATTCACCCCTCCACTTT. Translating it yields CASSPQKPGRSSYNSPLHF.

Comment on this clonotype: One end of the junction fails to match germline, which may point to a read error. V and J are TRBV6-6 and TRBJ2-7; D possibly corresponds to TRBD2 (5 bases). The CDR3 sequence is 14 residues long. Germline CDR1 MNHNY, CDR2 SVGAGI (reference sequence). CDR3 loop: CASSYYGETYEQYF. The CDR3 coding sequence is TGTGCCAGCAGCTACTACGGGGAGACCTACGAGCAGTACTTC.